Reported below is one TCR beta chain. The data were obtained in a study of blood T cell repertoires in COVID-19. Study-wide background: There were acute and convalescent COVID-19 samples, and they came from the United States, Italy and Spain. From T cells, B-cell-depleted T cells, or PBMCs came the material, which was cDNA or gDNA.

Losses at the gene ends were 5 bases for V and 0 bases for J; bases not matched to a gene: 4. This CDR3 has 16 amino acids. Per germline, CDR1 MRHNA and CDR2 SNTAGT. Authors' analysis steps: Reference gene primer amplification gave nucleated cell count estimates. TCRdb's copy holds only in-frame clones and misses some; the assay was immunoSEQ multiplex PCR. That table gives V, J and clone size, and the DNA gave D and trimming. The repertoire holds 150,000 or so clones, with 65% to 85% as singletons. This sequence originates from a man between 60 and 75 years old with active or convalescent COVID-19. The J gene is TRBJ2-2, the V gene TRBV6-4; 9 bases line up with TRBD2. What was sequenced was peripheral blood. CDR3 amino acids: CASSPLAGTNTGELFF. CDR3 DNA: TGTGCCAGCAGTCCCCTAGCGGGGACGAACACCGGGGAGCTGTTTTTT.